The clone carrying this TCR beta chain occurred many times. Its cognate antigen is unknown. Template-switch 5'RACE cDNA synthesis added a 10-nucleotide unique molecular identifier. TCRdb passed the 5' RACE reads through MiXCR, listing each CDR3 protein once. The sample contains roughly 60,000 distinct CDR3 sequences, about an eighth of which appear only once. This record comes from a study of neurological immune-mediated disorders. V lost 4 bases and J 0 bases, leaving 15 bases between the germline ends. The CDR3 sequence is 16 residues long. CDR1 is SGHRS and CDR2 is YFSETQ in the germline V gene. Study-level results: CDR3 amino acid sequences found in expanded clones were never shared across subjects, suggesting private repertoires in all groups. The most TCR clonal expansion was seen in HTLV-1-associated myelopathy, whereas the least was seen in multiple sclerosis, below the level in healthy controls.

V is TRBV5-1 and J is TRBJ2-3; a weak D match, TRBD2 (5 bases). The sequencing sample was made of PBMCs. The sequence was collected from a man aged 55-75 years in good health. CDR3 loop: CASSPARRGSTDTQYF. The DNA for the CDR3 is TGCGCCAGCAGCCCGGCCCGACGGGGAAGCACAGATACGCAGTATTTT.